One sample yielded the 12 T cell receptor beta chains listed below, sequenced in a study of blood T cell repertoires in COVID-19 (dated by TCRdb to the early 2020s). Library construction relied on the immunoSEQ multiplex PCR assay. TCRdb provides this immuneACCESS table in a form limited to in-frame rearrangements. Some clones are lacking; in checked studies, under half of them reflect an unresolved V gene, and why the rest are absent is not known. The table for this sample lists 210,000 or so clones; under 90% of them were counted only once. Clones ranked in the top ten supply around 1.8% of the sample. The sequencing input was PBMCs or T cells enriched from blood (not recorded which). These receptors all stem from a man between 60 and 75 years old who had recovered from COVID-19.

This clone was recorded once. This CDR3 reads CASSTTLGGRYNEQFF. DNA of the CDR3: TGTGCCAGCAGCACCACCCTGGGGGGGAGGTACAATGAGCAGTTCTTC. This chain joins TRBV5-4 and TRBJ2-1, with TRBD2 matching 7 bases. The CDR3 sequence is 16 residues long. Germline assignment: CDR1 SGHNT and CDR2 YYREEE (reference sequence). V gave up 4 bases and J gave up 4 bases; unmatched junction bases: 11. The whole variable domain, filled in from reference TRBV5-4 and TRBJ2-1, reads ETGVTQSPTHLIKTRGQQVTLRCSSQSGHNTVSWYQQALGQGPQFIFQYYREEENGRGNFPPRFSGLQFPNYSSELNVNALELDDSALYLCASSTTLGGRYNEQFFGPGTRLTVL.

This chain links TRBV6-2 or TRBV6-3 with TRBJ1-1; 11 positions match TRBD1. The germline V gene encodes CDR1 MNHEY and CDR2 SVGEGT. The CDR3 spans 20 residues. V shed 2 bases and J 1 base; nucleotides not matched to a gene: 15. CDR3 DNA sequence: TGTGCCAGCAGTTACGGGGGGACAGGGGGTGCATCGGCTAAGAACACTGAAGCTTTCTTT. This gives the protein CASSYGGTGGASAKNTEAFF.

The genes are TRBV5-5 and TRBJ2-3; 9 nucleotides agree with TRBD1. V shed 3 bases and J 0 bases; nucleotides not matched to a gene: 2. This CDR3 is built from 15 residues. Per germline, CDR1 SGHKS and CDR2 YYEKEE (reference sequence). In DNA, the CDR3 is TGTGCCAGCAGCTGGGGGACAGGGAGCACAGATACGCAGTATTTT. It is translated as CASSWGTGSTDTQYF.

V is TRBV3-1 (or the pseudogene TRBV3-2) and J is TRBJ2-5, with D maybe TRBD1 (5 bases). The CDR3 is made up of 13 amino acids. V was pared by 3 bases and J by 6 bases, with 11 bases between. Germline lookup yields CDR1 LGHDT and CDR2 YNNKEL (reference sequence). CDR3 DNA: TGTGCCAGCAGCCAGGATAGGGGAAAGACCCAGTACTTC. It translates to CASSQDRGKTQYF.

The chain joins TRBV5-5 to TRBJ1-4; D ambiguous. The CDR3 loop spans 14 amino acids. V was shortened by 7 bases and J by 0 bases, with 10 bases between the two germline ends. The V gene's germline CDR1 is SGHKS and CDR2 YYEKEE (reference sequence). DNA of the CDR3: TGTGCCAGCGGAGCGACGGCAACTAATGAAAAACTGTTTTTT. Its translation is CASGATATNEKLFF.

The V gene is TRBV19, the J gene TRBJ1-6; maybe TRBD1 (6 bases). CDR1 and CDR2 from the germline V gene are LNHDA and SQIVND (reference sequence). CDR3 length equals 15 residues. The V gene lost 9 bases and the J gene lost 4 bases, with 16 bases spanning the gap. CDR3 DNA: TGTGCCAGGGGACAAAGCCCCATATATAATTCACCCCTCCACTTT. It specifies CARGQSPIYNSPLHF.

This clone was seen once. The chain combines TRBV19 with TRBJ1-1; D gene uncertain. The V gene's germline CDR1 is LNHDA and CDR2 SQIVND (reference sequence). Trimming left V 3 bases short and J 4 bases short, with 9 bases between. The CDR3 loop spans 13 amino acids. The CDR3 loop reads CASSITRITEAFF. The CDR3 nucleotides read TGTGCCAGTAGTATTACGCGGATCACTGAAGCTTTCTTT.

CDR3 residues: CATSREPRSSQYF. In nucleotides, the CDR3 is TGTGCCACCAGCAGAGAACCCCGGTCCTCCCAGTACTTC. The rearrangement joins TRBV15 to TRBJ2-5; no clear D gene. The CDR3 length is 13 residues. Trimming pared 0 bases from V and 9 bases from J, leaving 11 bases between. In germline, CDR1 is LNHNV, CDR2 YYDKDF (reference sequence).

The rearrangement uses TRBV4-1 and TRBJ1-4; D not resolved. The CDR3 has 15 residues. CDR1 and CDR2 (germline): MGHRA, YSYEKL. V was clipped by 0 bases and J by 8 bases, with 13 bases between them. CDR3 bases: TGCGCCAGCAGCCAAGATCCCGGGTACGGAGAAAAACTGTTTTTT. It translates to CASSQDPGYGEKLFF.

This clone was seen once. In DNA, the CDR3 is TGTGCCAGCAGTCTCGGCGGGGGGGCGCTTGGCTACACCTTC. It translates to CASSLGGGALGYTF. The rearrangement joins TRBV6-5 to TRBJ1-2; D may be TRBD1 (6 bases). Trimming stripped 5 bases from V and 7 bases from J, with 17 bases between. This CDR3 contains 14 residues. Germline assignment: CDR1 MNHEY and CDR2 SVGAGI.

The chain joins TRBV12-3 or TRBV12-4 to TRBJ1-1; D is unresolved. The CDR3 covers 13 residues. Trimming removed 3 bases from V and 1 base from J, with 6 bases in between. CDR3 amino acids: CASSLSKNTEAFF. Written as DNA, the CDR3 is TGTGCCAGCAGTTTGAGCAAGAACACTGAAGCTTTCTTT.

The chain carries TRBV9 and TRBJ2-1; 10 positions match TRBD2. The CDR3 loop spans 15 amino acids. The germline V gene encodes CDR1 SGDLS and CDR2 YYNGEE. Unmatched junction bases numbered 4, after V lost 3 bases and J lost 4 bases. The CDR3 here is CASSAGLAAYNEQFF. The CDR3 DNA is TGTGCCAGCAGCGCCGGACTAGCGGCTTACAATGAGCAGTTCTTC.